Following are 13 T cell receptor beta chains from one sample sequenced in a study of technical replicates of blood from a handful of donors. Here immunoSEQ multiplex PCR was the method, and the copy in TCRdb shows in-frame clones only, minus some. The data hold roughly 100,000 clones, with about 96% observed a single time. The specimen was T cells isolated from PBMCs. The receptors derive from a human donor in good health.

This clone was counted between two and nine times. The CDR3 DNA reads as TGCGCCAGCAGCCAAGACGTCGGGACAGGGTCGCTACTGCCCCAGCATTTT. It encodes CASSQDVGTGSLLPQHF. The rearrangement links TRBV4-1 to TRBJ1-5, with 9 bases that match TRBD1. The ends lost 0 bases at V and 9 bases at J; junction bases unmatched: 12. The CDR3 has 17 residues. The germline CDR1 and CDR2 sequences are MGHRA and YSYEKL.

This sequence joins TRBV29-1 and TRBJ2-5, with 11 bases fitting TRBD2. V lost 7 bases, J lost 2 bases, and 9 bases stayed unmatched. Germline lookup yields CDR1 SQVTM and CDR2 ANQGSEA. This CDR3 region has 15 residues. The CDR3 reads CSATPPSGRQETQYF. In DNA form, the CDR3 reads TGCAGCGCAACGCCGCCTAGCGGGAGGCAAGAGACCCAGTACTTC.

The chain combines TRBV7-9 with TRBJ1-3; no reliable D call. This CDR3 contains 15 residues. V shed 3 bases and J shed 0 bases, with 9 bases lying between them. Germline V gene data show CDR1 as SEHNR and CDR2 as FQNEAQ (reference sequence). CDR3 residues: CASSFSSLSGNTIYF. CDR3 bases: TGTGCCAGCAGCTTTAGCTCACTCTCTGGAAACACCATATATTTT.

The chain employs TRBV29-1 and TRBJ2-7; 7 bases match TRBD2. The germline CDR1 and CDR2 sequences are SQVTM and ANQGSEA. J gave up 2 bases and V 5 bases, and 6 bases lay outside the gene matches. There are 13 residues in the CDR3. CDR3 bases: TGCAGCGTTTGGACGGGAGGAGCCTACGAGCAGTACTTC. Translation: CSVWTGGAYEQYF.

This clone was seen only once. V is TRBV19 and J is TRBJ2-1; the D gene is possibly TRBD2 (5 bases). This CDR3 is 14 amino acids long. Germline V gene data show CDR1 as LNHDA and CDR2 as SQIVND (reference sequence). The V end lost 4 bases, the J end lost 4 bases, and 11 bases lay between the germline ends. The chain's CDR3 is CASSNREAYNEQFF. The CDR3 DNA is TGTGCCAGTAGTAACCGGGAAGCTTACAATGAGCAGTTCTTC.

This chain links TRBV5-1 with TRBJ1-2; 8 bases are a match to TRBD1. The germline gives CDR1 SGHRS, CDR2 YFSETQ. With 0 bases clipped from V and 4 bases from J, the junction kept 5 bases outside the gene matches. The CDR3 is 15 residues long. The CDR3 is CASSLGAGGAYGYTF. For the CDR3, the DNA is TGCGCCAGCAGCTTGGGAGCAGGGGGCGCCTATGGCTACACCTTC.

This chain joins TRBV28 and TRBJ1-5; no firm D call. Deletions cut 4 bases from V and 3 bases from J, with 10 bases between. This CDR3 contains 14 residues. Germline CDR1 and CDR2: MDHEN and SYDVKM. CDR3 bases: TGTGCCAGCAGTTCGGGAGGTGACAATCAGCCCCAGCATTTT. Protein product: CASSSGGDNQPQHF.

The chain has TRBV11-3 and TRBJ2-1; possible D gene TRBD2, 5 bases. The V end lost 4 bases, the J end lost 1 base, and 8 bases lay between the germline ends. CDR3 size: 14 residues. Germline assignment: CDR1 SGHNT and CDR2 YENEEA. The CDR3 DNA reads as TGTGCCAGCAGCTACCGGGATTCCTACAATGAGCAGTTCTTC. Protein sequence: CASSYRDSYNEQFF. The whole variable domain, filled in from reference TRBV11-3 and TRBJ2-1, reads EAGVVQSPRYKIIEKKQPVAFWCNPISGHNTLYWYLQNLGQGPELLIRYENEEAVDDSQLPKDRFSAERLKGVDSTLKIQPAELGDSAVYLCASSYRDSYNEQFFGPGTRLTVL.

The chain carries TRBV6-1 and TRBJ1-4; D is uncertain. The CDR3 length is 15 residues. Trimming took off 6 bases at V and 8 bases at J, with 19 bases between the two ends. Germline V CDR1 and CDR2: MNHNS, SASEGT. The CDR3 sequence is CASRPERGLEEKLFF. The CDR3 coding sequence is TGTGCCAGCAGACCCGAACGAGGGTTGGAGGAAAAACTGTTTTTT.

V gene TRBV12-5 combines with J gene TRBJ1-5, with 9 bases aligning to TRBD1. The J segment lost 7 bases and the V segment lost 5 bases, leaving 3 bases of the junction unmatched. The length of the CDR3 is 13 residues. The germline V gene has CDR1 LGHNT and CDR2 FRNRAP. The CDR3 nucleotides read TGTGCTAGTGGTACAGGGGGCCGCCAGCCCCAGCATTTT. Protein product: CASGTGGRQPQHF.

The V call is TRBV2, the J call TRBJ2-1, with TRBD2 matching 10 bases. The CDR3 has 15 residues. The germline gives CDR1 SNHLY, CDR2 FYNNEI. The trim removed 4 bases at V and 5 bases at J, leaving 5 bases unmatched. The CDR3 region has the DNA TGTGCCAGCAGTGTGGGAGCGGGAGGGAACAATGAGCAGTTCTTC. Amino acid sequence: CASSVGAGGNNEQFF.

This chain uses TRBV18 with TRBJ2-7; a possible D gene is TRBD2 (7 bases). This CDR3 contains 15 residues. Trimming shortened V by 5 bases and J by 4 bases, and 18 bases separated the two germline ends. CDR1 is KGHSH and CDR2 is LQKENI in the germline V gene. As DNA, the CDR3 is TGTGCCAGCTCATCTCTACAGGGAGGGCAATACGAGCAGTACTTC. Residues: CASSSLQGGQYEQYF. The variable domain in full, completed from reference TRBV18 and TRBJ2-7, reads NAGVMQNPRHLVRRRGQEARLRCSPMKGHSHVYWYRQLPEEGLKFMVYLQKENIIDESGMPKERFSAEFPKEGPSILRIQQVVRGDSAAYFCASSSLQGGQYEQYFGPGTRLTVT.

This rearrangement joins TRBV7-3 to TRBJ2-2; a possible D gene is TRBD2 (5 bases). The CDR3 runs 14 residues. V shed 2 bases and J shed 7 bases, with 11 bases lying between them. Germline CDR1 is SGHTA and CDR2 is FQGTGA. The CDR3, as DNA: TGTGCCAGCAGCTTATTGGGAGCGGTCGGGGAGCTGTTTTTT. Translated, it gives CASSLLGAVGELFF.